This T cell receptor beta chain stems from a study of shared clonotypes between healthy human individuals. Germline CDR1 reads LNHNV; CDR2 reads YYDKDF (reference sequence). CDR3 size: 13 residues. V was cut by 2 bases and J by 6 bases, with 10 bases left in between. At a deep level, the assay was run. Generated by immunoSEQ multiplex PCR, the TCRdb table keeps only in-frame clones and is missing some. The data contain about 2 million clones, 85% to 95% of them singletons. Naive CD8 isolation took CD45RO-negative cells positively selected for CCR7 and excluded terminally differentiated effector memory CD45RA+ cells.

The chain joins TRBV15 to TRBJ1-2, with D possibly being TRBD1 (5 bases). Source material: naive CD8+ T cells sorted from blood. The sequence was obtained from a young man in good health. CDR3 in DNA: TGTGCCACCAGCAGAACCGGGACTGATGGCTACACCTTC. Its translation is CATSRTGTDGYTF.